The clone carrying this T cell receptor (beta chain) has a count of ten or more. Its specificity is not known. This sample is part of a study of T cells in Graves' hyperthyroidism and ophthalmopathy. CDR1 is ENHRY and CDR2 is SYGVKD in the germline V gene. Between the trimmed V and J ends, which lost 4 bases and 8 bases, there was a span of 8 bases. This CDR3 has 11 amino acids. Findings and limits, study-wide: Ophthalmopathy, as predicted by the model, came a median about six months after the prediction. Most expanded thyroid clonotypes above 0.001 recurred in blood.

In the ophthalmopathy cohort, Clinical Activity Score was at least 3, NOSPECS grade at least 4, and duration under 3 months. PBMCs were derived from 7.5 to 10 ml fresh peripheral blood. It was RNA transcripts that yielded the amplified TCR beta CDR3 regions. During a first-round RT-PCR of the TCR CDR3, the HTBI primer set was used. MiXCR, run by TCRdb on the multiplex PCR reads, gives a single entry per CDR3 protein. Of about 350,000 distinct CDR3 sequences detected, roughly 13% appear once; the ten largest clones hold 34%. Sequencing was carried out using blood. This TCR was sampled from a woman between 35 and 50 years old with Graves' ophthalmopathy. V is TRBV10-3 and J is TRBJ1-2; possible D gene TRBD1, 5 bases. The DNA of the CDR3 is TGTGCCATCAGTGTTCGGGGGGGCTACACCTTC. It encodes CAISVRGGYTF.